This is a list of T cell receptor beta chains from one sample in a study of regulatory T cells in long-lasting Graves disease. TCRdb re-analysed the multiplex PCR reads in MiXCR, keeping a single row per CDR3 protein. This sample has approximately 400,000 distinct CDR3 sequences, with roughly a quarter found just once. The starting material was peripheral blood mononuclear cells (PBMCs), obtained when the disease was refractory, from a patient treated with antithyroid drugs. The source is a female donor with Graves disease. Both conserved end residues are part of each CDR3. The order of the fields is clone size, V gene, D gene, J gene, CDR3 protein. D genes are given only for firm matches. Size values are once, few and many counts, or a class for expanded clones, and some rows have none.

clone_size: NA; v_call: TRBV15; d_call: NA; j_call: TRBJ2-5; cdr3_aa: CATSRDLPLKVTQYF
clone_size: NA; v_call: TRBV29-1; d_call: NA; j_call: TRBJ1-1; cdr3_aa: CSVESWGTEAFF
clone_size: many; v_call: TRBV6-5; d_call: NA; j_call: TRBJ1-1; cdr3_aa: CASSYASYTEAFF
clone_size: NA; v_call: TRBV10-3; d_call: TRBD1; j_call: TRBJ1-2; cdr3_aa: CAISEPWTGRYGYTF
clone_size: many; v_call: TRBV12-5; d_call: NA; j_call: TRBJ1-1; cdr3_aa: CASGLGRDTEAFF
clone_size: few; v_call: TRBV6-1; d_call: TRBD1; j_call: TRBJ1-5; cdr3_aa: CASRGAGQGYQPQHF
clone_size: NA; v_call: TRBV10-3; d_call: NA; j_call: TRBJ1-5; cdr3_aa: CAISESVGSPQHF
clone_size: many; v_call: TRBV6-1; d_call: NA; j_call: TRBJ2-1; cdr3_aa: CASTDSSYNEQFF
clone_size: NA; v_call: TRBV7-3; d_call: NA; j_call: TRBJ1-2; cdr3_aa: CASSLITPEAAPYGYTF
clone_size: NA; v_call: TRBV11-1; d_call: TRBD1; j_call: TRBJ2-7; cdr3_aa: CASSPTGGLGEQYF
clone_size: NA; v_call: TRBV6-2/TRBV6-3; d_call: TRBD2; j_call: TRBJ2-2; cdr3_aa: CASSYAGGDTGELFF
clone_size: NA; v_call: TRBV4-1; d_call: NA; j_call: TRBJ2-7; cdr3_aa: CASSQAQAQDIGEQYF
clone_size: NA; v_call: TRBV6-1; d_call: NA; j_call: TRBJ2-2; cdr3_aa: CASSDQWSAGAGELFF
clone_size: NA; v_call: TRBV7-2; d_call: TRBD1; j_call: TRBJ2-7; cdr3_aa: CASSRTGSLGEQYF
clone_size: few; v_call: TRBV27; d_call: NA; j_call: TRBJ2-7; cdr3_aa: CASSLSQATFPFF
clone_size: NA; v_call: TRBV7-2; d_call: TRBD1; j_call: TRBJ1-2; cdr3_aa: CASSDRTGGWGYTF
clone_size: NA; v_call: TRBV5-1; d_call: NA; j_call: TRBJ1-1; cdr3_aa: CASSRYTLRNTEAFF
clone_size: few; v_call: TRBV10-3; d_call: TRBD2; j_call: TRBJ2-6; cdr3_aa: CAISNRLAGAGANVLTF
clone_size: many; v_call: TRBV18; d_call: TRBD2; j_call: TRBJ2-7; cdr3_aa: CASSPAAAGDHEQYF
clone_size: many; v_call: TRBV7-9; d_call: TRBD1; j_call: TRBJ1-2; cdr3_aa: CASSLTGGPYGYTF
clone_size: NA; v_call: TRBV6-2/TRBV6-3; d_call: TRBD1; j_call: TRBJ2-1; cdr3_aa: CASSAGQGVNEQFF
clone_size: once; v_call: TRBV2; d_call: NA; j_call: TRBJ2-7; cdr3_aa: CASSEQESYEQYF
clone_size: many; v_call: TRBV12-3/TRBV12-4; d_call: TRBD2; j_call: TRBJ2-7; cdr3_aa: CASSPRLAAGGEQYF
clone_size: NA; v_call: TRBV5-1; d_call: NA; j_call: TRBJ2-2; cdr3_aa: CASSGLTGRVNTGELFF
clone_size: many; v_call: TRBV12-3/TRBV12-4; d_call: NA; j_call: TRBJ2-7; cdr3_aa: CASRKSRRASADEQYF
clone_size: NA; v_call: TRBV19; d_call: NA; j_call: TRBJ2-7; cdr3_aa: CASKTAGVSGVPFDEQYF
clone_size: NA; v_call: TRBV11-2; d_call: TRBD1; j_call: TRBJ1-3; cdr3_aa: CASSVTGGSGNTIYF
clone_size: many; v_call: TRBV2; d_call: NA; j_call: TRBJ1-2; cdr3_aa: CASRADYGYTF
clone_size: few; v_call: TRBV7-9; d_call: TRBD1; j_call: TRBJ1-1; cdr3_aa: CASSLAGGQGGYAFF
clone_size: NA; v_call: TRBV20-1; d_call: NA; j_call: TRBJ2-5; cdr3_aa: CSAKGPVKKETQYF
clone_size: few; v_call: TRBV27; d_call: NA; j_call: TRBJ1-4; cdr3_aa: CASSLRVPYEKLFF
clone_size: NA; v_call: TRBV6-1; d_call: NA; j_call: TRBJ2-7; cdr3_aa: CASSTRNSYEQYF
clone_size: NA; v_call: TRBV10-3; d_call: NA; j_call: TRBJ1-1; cdr3_aa: CATTFGSDTEAFF
clone_size: NA; v_call: TRBV18; d_call: TRBD1; j_call: TRBJ1-2; cdr3_aa: CASSPEQQGLESGYTF
clone_size: few; v_call: TRBV12-3/TRBV12-4; d_call: TRBD1; j_call: TRBJ1-2; cdr3_aa: CAGSSDRDSGYTF
clone_size: many; v_call: TRBV7-2; d_call: NA; j_call: TRBJ2-5; cdr3_aa: CASRPRLGGEETQYF
clone_size: few; v_call: TRBV6-1; d_call: NA; j_call: TRBJ2-2; cdr3_aa: CASSEYRVPGELFF
clone_size: many; v_call: TRBV6-5; d_call: NA; j_call: TRBJ1-2; cdr3_aa: CASSYQSDFYGYTF
clone_size: many; v_call: TRBV5-6; d_call: TRBD1; j_call: TRBJ1-2; cdr3_aa: CASSSTGGRYYGYTF
clone_size: few; v_call: TRBV5-1; d_call: TRBD1; j_call: TRBJ2-7; cdr3_aa: CASSTMTGWNNEQYF
clone_size: NA; v_call: TRBV11-2; d_call: TRBD2; j_call: TRBJ2-1; cdr3_aa: CASSLSGTFYNEQFF
clone_size: NA; v_call: TRBV19; d_call: NA; j_call: TRBJ2-7; cdr3_aa: CASSMSGGQQYF
clone_size: many; v_call: TRBV5-6; d_call: NA; j_call: TRBJ2-5; cdr3_aa: CASSSPLLGGGTQYF